The 27 T cell receptor beta chains listed next were all sequenced from one sample in a study of type 1 regulatory T cells. TCRdb re-called the reads with MiXCR, one entry per CDR3 protein. The sample lists approximately 97,000 distinct CDR3 sequences; 25% to 40% were seen once. The material sequenced was CD4+ T cells, either the whole sample or a sorted fraction (not recorded which). The receptors shown here come from a human donor in good health.

The J gene is TRBJ1-5, the V gene TRBV20-1; D unresolved. V was trimmed by 5 bases and J by 3 bases, leaving 8 bases between them. Germline V gene sequence: CDR1 DFQATT, CDR2 SNEGSKA (reference sequence). The CDR3 has 12 amino acids. This CDR3 is CSAPGDNQPQHF. In DNA, the CDR3 is TGCAGTGCTCCCGGTGACAATCAGCCCCAGCATTTT.

This clonotype occurred a few times. The V call is TRBV5-4, the J call TRBJ2-1; 9 bases line up with TRBD2. The trim removed 4 bases at V and 0 bases at J, leaving 5 bases unmatched. In germline, CDR1 is SGHNT, CDR2 YYREEE (reference sequence). The CDR3 is made up of 16 amino acids. This chain's CDR3 is CASSRRRGGSYNEQFF. The CDR3, as DNA: TGTGCCAGCAGCCGCCGGCGGGGGGGCTCCTACAATGAGCAGTTCTTC.

This clonotype has a handful of counts. The chain recombines TRBV28 with TRBJ2-7, with 8 bases identical to TRBD1. This CDR3 is built from 18 residues. The germline V gene encodes CDR1 MDHEN and CDR2 SYDVKM. Trimming took 5 bases from V and 1 from J; bases not matched to a gene: 16. For the CDR3, the DNA is TGTGCCAGCAGTCTCACCCCGGGTGGGAGACAGGGGTCCTACGAGCAGTACTTC. It yields the protein CASSLTPGGRQGSYEQYF.

In DNA form, the CDR3 reads TGTGCCAGCAGCCAATCGGGTCGGAGTGGGTTAGAGACCCAGTACTTC. It translates to CASSQSGRSGLETQYF. The chain has TRBV3-1 and TRBJ2-5; D is uncertain. The CDR3 runs 16 residues. Looked up from germline, CDR1 is LGHDT and CDR2 is YNNKEL (reference sequence). V was shortened by 2 bases and J by 4 bases, with 17 bases between the two germline ends.

This clonotype showed up many times. The genes are TRBV20-1 and TRBJ2-6; unclear D gene. The CDR3 is 12 residues long. Trimming shortened V by 5 bases and J by 2 bases, and 4 bases separated the two germline ends. Germline CDR1 reads DFQATT; CDR2 reads SNEGSKA (reference sequence). The CDR3 sequence is CSALPGANVLTF. As DNA, the CDR3 is TGCAGTGCTCTCCCTGGGGCCAACGTCCTGACTTTC.

This clonotype has a handful of counts. V is TRBV6-1 and J is TRBJ1-1; unclear D gene. This CDR3 has 13 amino acids. Per the germline V gene, CDR1 is MNHNS and CDR2 is SASEGT. V dropped 2 bases and J dropped 1 base, with 5 bases sitting between them. The CDR3 DNA reads TGTGCCAGCAGTGAACCCTCGAACACTGAAGCTTTCTTT. It specifies CASSEPSNTEAFF.

V and J are TRBV29-1 and TRBJ2-7; perhaps TRBD2 as D (6 bases). Trimming stripped 5 bases from V and 4 bases from J, with 15 bases between. The CDR3 has 13 amino acids. In germline, CDR1 is SQVTM, CDR2 ANQGSEA. Here the CDR3 reads CSVFGTSTYEQYF. CDR3 nucleotides: TGCAGCGTTTTCGGAACTAGCACTTACGAGCAGTACTTC.

This clonotype was picked up many times. The chain couples TRBV29-1 to TRBJ1-3, with a weak D call TRBD1 (6 bases). The V gene's germline CDR1 is SQVTM and CDR2 ANQGSEA. V was shortened by 4 bases and J by 2 bases, with 9 bases between the two germline ends. The CDR3 runs to 13 residues. Written as DNA, the CDR3 is TGCAGCGTTGGGGACACCGCTGGAAACACCATATATTTT. It specifies CSVGDTAGNTIYF.

This chain links TRBV2 with TRBJ2-1; tentatively, D is TRBD1 or TRBD2 (5 bases each). CDR1 is SNHLY, CDR2 FYNNEI, per germline. V lost 4 bases and J lost 1, with 14 bases in between. The CDR3 sequence is 16 residues long. The CDR3 region has the DNA TGTGCCAGCAGTGCTCGCAGGGCGGGTTCCTACAATGAGCAGTTCTTC. It yields the protein CASSARRAGSYNEQFF.

This clonotype was recorded a few times. DNA of the CDR3: TGTGCCAGCAGTCCCCGGGTTAGCGTAAACACCGGGGAGCTGTTTTTT. This encodes CASSPRVSVNTGELFF. V and J are TRBV6-5 and TRBJ2-2; the D gene is possibly TRBD2 (5 bases). The CDR3 totals 16 residues. CDR1 is MNHEY and CDR2 is SVGAGI in the germline V gene. Trimming removed 5 bases from V and 2 bases from J, with 15 bases in between.

This sequence joins TRBV7-9 and TRBJ2-1, with 7 bases matching TRBD2. The germline gives CDR1 SEHNR, CDR2 FQNEAQ (reference sequence). The CDR3 totals 13 residues. After removal of 2 bases from V and 14 bases from J, the junction contained 9 bases not matched to a gene. This CDR3 reads CASSLQLAPIKFF. Written as DNA, the CDR3 is TGTGCCAGCAGCTTACAACTAGCGCCGATTAAGTTCTTC.

Only a few counts were recorded for this clonotype. This chain joins TRBV7-7 and TRBJ2-2; no definite D call. The CDR3 is 13 residues long. Trimming took off 5 bases at V and 4 bases at J, with 8 bases between the two ends. The V gene's germline CDR1 is SSHAT and CDR2 FNYEAQ (reference sequence). The CDR3 loop reads CASSPDGTGELFF. CDR3 DNA sequence: TGTGCCAGCAGCCCGGACGGCACCGGGGAGCTGTTTTTT.

This clonotype has ten or more counts. The chain's CDR3 is CASSATGQGSTEQFF. The CDR3 nucleotides are TGTGCCAGCAGCGCCACGGGACAGGGGAGCACTGAGCAGTTCTTC. The rearrangement uses TRBV9 and TRBJ2-1, with 10 bases matching TRBD1. The germline gives CDR1 SGDLS, CDR2 YYNGEE. The CDR3 is 15 residues long. The V segment lost 3 bases and the J segment 9 bases; nucleotides outside the gene matches: 9.

This clonotype was seen more than once but under ten times. V is TRBV20-1 and J is TRBJ2-3, with 9 bases fitting TRBD1. The CDR3 runs 14 residues. J gave up 4 bases and V 4 bases, and 6 bases lay outside the gene matches. From germline, CDR1 is DFQATT and CDR2 SNEGSKA (reference sequence). The CDR3 bases are TGCAGTGCTATGGTACAGGGGGCGGCAGATACGCAGTATTTT. Protein: CSAMVQGAADTQYF.

The chain is built from TRBV20-1 and TRBJ2-7, with 10 nucleotides matching TRBD2. CDR1 is DFQATT and CDR2 is SNEGSKA in the germline V gene (reference sequence). The J segment lost 2 bases and the V segment lost 2 bases, leaving 6 bases of the junction unmatched. The CDR3 spans 15 residues. As DNA, the CDR3 is TGCAGTGCTAGACAAAGGACTAGCGGCACCTACGAGCAGTACTTC. It is translated as CSARQRTSGTYEQYF.

The rearrangement uses TRBV4-1 and TRBJ2-6; no reliable D call. The germline V gene has CDR1 MGHRA and CDR2 YSYEKL. Trimming took off 2 bases at V and 0 bases at J, with 5 bases between the two ends. The CDR3 loop spans 15 amino acids. CDR3 loop: CASSQWLSGANVLTF. For the CDR3, the DNA is TGCGCCAGCAGCCAATGGCTCTCTGGGGCCAACGTCCTGACTTTC.

This chain's CDR3 is CASSNSGLDTQYF. In DNA form, the CDR3 reads TGTGCCAGCAGTAATTCGGGGCTAGATACGCAGTATTTT. This chain connects TRBV7-2 to TRBJ2-3, with D perhaps matching TRBD1 or TRBD2 (5 bases each). The CDR3 runs 13 residues. The V and J ends lost 6 bases and 5 bases respectively, with 12 bases between them. The germline V gene encodes CDR1 SGHTA and CDR2 FQGNSA.

There are a few counts of this clonotype. The gene calls are TRBV7-9 and TRBJ1-1, with no clear D. CDR1 and CDR2 (germline): SEHNR, FQNEAQ (reference sequence). There are 13 residues in the CDR3. V was pared by 2 bases and J by 3 bases, with 7 bases between. The CDR3 protein is CASSLSGHTEAFF. The CDR3 DNA is TGTGCCAGCAGCTTATCCGGGCACACTGAAGCTTTCTTT.

The V and J genes are TRBV3-1 and TRBJ2-5; 9 bases fit TRBD2. The germline gives CDR1 LGHDT, CDR2 YNNKEL (reference sequence). There are 16 residues in the CDR3. V lost 4 bases, J lost 2 bases, and 8 bases stayed unmatched. The CDR3 DNA reads as TGTGCCAGCAGCCCCGGACTAGCGTTAGGGCAAGAGACCCAGTACTTC. Encoded protein: CASSPGLALGQETQYF.

V and J are TRBV11-2 and TRBJ2-7, with D perhaps matching TRBD2 (6 bases). The CDR3 contains 15 residues. The V gene lost 5 bases and the J gene lost 2 bases, with 16 bases spanning the gap. The germline gives CDR1 SGHAT, CDR2 FQNNGV. CDR3 region: CASSPVAGSTYEQYF. DNA for the CDR3: TGTGCCAGCAGCCCCGTGGCGGGATCGACCTACGAGCAGTACTTC.

This clonotype was detected a few times. The rearrangement uses TRBV5-6 and TRBJ2-7, with 12 bases fitting TRBD2. Germline loops: CDR1 SGHDT, CDR2 YYEEEE. This CDR3 is 16 amino acids long. J was trimmed by 1 base and V by 4 bases; bases with no gene match: 6. The CDR3 DNA is TGTGCCAGCAGCCTCCGGACTAGCGGGACATCCTACGAGCAGTACTTC. It specifies CASSLRTSGTSYEQYF.

The CDR3 spells CASSLGRSTEQYF. In DNA, the CDR3 is TGCGCCAGCAGCTTAGGCAGGTCCACGGAGCAGTACTTC. V gene TRBV5-1 combines with J gene TRBJ2-7; D remains ambiguous. There are 13 residues in the CDR3. Germline CDR1 is SGHRS and CDR2 is YFSETQ. Trimming took off 2 bases at V and 7 bases at J, with 13 bases between the two ends.

Turning to this clonotype: One end of the junction is discordant with germline, which a read error may explain. The V and J genes are TRBV7-2 and TRBJ2-3; 7 bases agree with TRBD1. CDR3 length equals 14 residues. CDR1 SGHTA and CDR2 FQGNSA come from the germline V gene. CDR3 nucleotides: TGTGCCAGCAGCTCCGACAGGGCCTCAGATATGCAGTATTTT. This encodes CASSSDRASDMQYF.

The chain recombines TRBV19 with TRBJ2-4; D is undetermined. Germline CDR1 is LNHDA and CDR2 is SQIVND (reference sequence). V lost 3 bases and J 5 bases, leaving 14 bases between the germline ends. CDR3 length equals 15 residues. The CDR3 loop is CASSISVEPQNIQYF. Here the CDR3 DNA reads TGTGCCAGTAGTATTTCGGTCGAGCCGCAAAACATTCAGTACTTC.

The chain joins TRBV7-2 to TRBJ2-7, with 7 bases fitting TRBD1. After removal of 5 bases from V and 3 bases from J, the junction contained 16 bases not matched to a gene. Germline lookup yields CDR1 SGHTA and CDR2 FQGNSA. The CDR3 has 17 amino acids. The CDR3 bases are TGTGCCAGCAGCACAAGAACCGGGACAGTGTCCGTCTACGAGCAGTACTTC. The encoded protein is CASSTRTGTVSVYEQYF.

The chain links TRBV23-1 to TRBJ2-7, with TRBD1 matching 8 bases. TRBV23-1 is an open reading frame, and its role is uncertain. Trimming cost V 1 base and J 1 base; bases outside gene matches: 9. The CDR3 consists of 17 residues. The CDR3 protein is CASSQFCPGQESYEQYF. In nucleotides, the CDR3 is TGCGCCAGCAGTCAATTCTGTCCGGGACAGGAGTCCTACGAGCAGTACTTC.

The V and J genes are TRBV20-1 and TRBJ1-1; no clear D gene. Germline-derived CDR1 and CDR2 are DFQATT and SNEGSKA (reference sequence). This CDR3 comprises 13 residues. V lost 0 bases, J lost 1 base, and 6 bases lay in between. The CDR3 DNA is TGCAGTGCTAGAGAGACATCGAACACTGAAGCTTTCTTT. Translation gives CSARETSNTEAFF.